The 28 T cell receptor beta chains below come from one sample, sequenced in a study of cytomegalovirus exposure and HLA in healthy donors. TCRdb's table, derived via immunoSEQ multiplex PCR, lists solely in-frame clones and lacks some. The sample consists of 170,000 or so clones, 85% of them appearing once. The sequenced sample was PBMCs. These receptors all come from a man aged 18-30 years in good health and CMV-seropositive.

V gene TRBV5-1 combines with J gene TRBJ2-7; D remains ambiguous. The CDR3 loop spans 14 amino acids. Germline V gene sequence: CDR1 SGHRS, CDR2 YFSETQ. V lost 1 base and J lost 5, with 13 bases in between. The CDR3 loop is CASSLQAVLDEQYF. The DNA of the CDR3 is TGCGCCAGCAGCTTGCAGGCCGTTCTCGACGAGCAGTACTTC.

The J gene is TRBJ2-1, the V gene TRBV2, with D tentatively TRBD2 (5 bases). V was shortened by 4 bases and J by 6 bases, with 13 bases between the two germline ends. This CDR3 has 14 amino acids. The germline V gene has CDR1 SNHLY and CDR2 FYNNEI. The CDR3 DNA reads as TGTGCCAGCAGTGCCGGGATTACCATCAATGAGCAGTTCTTC. Translating it yields CASSAGITINEQFF.

The V gene is TRBV9, the J gene TRBJ2-2, with D tentatively TRBD2 (6 bases). The CDR3 runs 15 residues. V lost 4 bases to trimming and J lost 1 base, with 11 bases between them. Germline V lookup: CDR1 SGDLS, CDR2 YYNGEE. CDR3 coding DNA: TGTGCCAGCAGCATGGGGGAGGTGAACACCGGGGAGCTGTTTTTT. The encoded protein is CASSMGEVNTGELFF.

The chain employs TRBV19 and TRBJ1-1; tentatively, D is TRBD1 (6 bases). Per germline, CDR1 LNHDA and CDR2 SQIVND (reference sequence). Between the trimmed V and J ends, which lost 7 bases and 5 bases, there was a span of 14 bases. This CDR3 has 13 residues. This CDR3 reads CASTIGGLTEAFF. CDR3 DNA: TGTGCCAGTACCATTGGGGGCTTAACTGAAGCTTTCTTT.

The V gene is TRBV18, the J gene TRBJ2-1, with TRBD2 identical over 9 bases. The CDR3 is 15 residues long. Unmatched junction bases numbered 8, after V lost 3 bases and J lost 8 bases. The germline V gene encodes CDR1 KGHSH and CDR2 LQKENI. The CDR3 protein is CASSPIWTSEYEQFF. The DNA of the CDR3 is TGTGCCAGCTCACCTATTTGGACTAGCGAATATGAGCAGTTCTTC.

This clone was recorded once. V usage is TRBV28 and J usage is TRBJ2-2; TRBD2 aligns across 10 bases. This CDR3 has 16 residues. Looked up from germline, CDR1 is MDHEN and CDR2 is SYDVKM. Losses at the gene ends were 11 bases for V and 0 bases for J; bases not matched to a gene: 9. In DNA, the CDR3 is TGTGCCGGCGGACTAGCGGAAGCCGCGAACACCGGGGAGCTGTTTTTT. Translated: CAGGLAEAANTGELFF.

CDR3 DNA sequence: TGTGCCAGCAGTTTCTACGACCAGGGGGGGAACACTGAAGCTTTCTTT. This sequence encodes CASSFYDQGGNTEAFF. V and J are TRBV28 and TRBJ1-1; 7 positions agree with TRBD1. This CDR3 spans 16 amino acids. V shed 3 bases and J 1 base; nucleotides not matched to a gene: 8. Germline CDR1 reads MDHEN; CDR2 reads SYDVKM.

This clone was detected once. The chain combines TRBV29-1 with TRBJ2-3; 9 nucleotides line up with TRBD2. The CDR3 extends over 15 amino acids. The junction had 5 bases not matched to a gene; V was cut back by 1 base and J by 3 bases. Germline CDR1 SQVTM, CDR2 ANQGSEA. CDR3 protein: CSVEGAGGPTDTQYF. The DNA for the CDR3 is TGCAGCGTTGAAGGTGCGGGAGGGCCGACAGATACGCAGTATTTT.

The CDR3 loop reads CASSTGSSYEQYF. CDR3 nucleotides: TGTGCCAGTAGTACAGGGTCCTCCTACGAGCAGTACTTC. V is TRBV19 and J is TRBJ2-7; D is perhaps TRBD1 (5 bases). Trimming removed 4 bases from V and 0 bases from J, with 7 bases in between. The CDR3 spans 13 residues. CDR1 is LNHDA and CDR2 is SQIVND in the germline V gene (reference sequence).

This sequence joins TRBV4-1 and TRBJ2-7; TRBD1 agrees at 12 bases. After removal of 0 bases from V and 9 bases from J, the junction contained 9 bases not matched to a gene. The CDR3 is 16 amino acids. The germline V gene has CDR1 MGHRA and CDR2 YSYEKL. The CDR3 region is CASSQDRGQGAKGQYF. CDR3 nucleotides: TGCGCCAGCAGCCAAGATCGGGGACAGGGGGCGAAGGGGCAGTACTTC.

The chain's CDR3 is CASSPQLSTDTQYF. The CDR3, as DNA: TGTGCCAGCAGCCCACAGTTGAGCACAGATACGCAGTATTTT. This chain connects TRBV28 to TRBJ2-3; no clear D. Trimming pared 6 bases from V and 0 bases from J, leaving 10 bases between. The CDR3 is 14 residues long. CDR1 is MDHEN, CDR2 SYDVKM, per germline.

This clone was seen only a few times. CDR3 region: CASSLVGALLYGYTF. For the CDR3, the DNA is TGTGCCAGCAGCTTGGTAGGGGCACTCCTCTATGGCTACACCTTC. The chain couples TRBV5-4 to TRBJ1-2, with a possible D match to TRBD1 (5 bases). Trimming removed 0 bases at V and 4 bases at J, with 13 bases between. This CDR3 comprises 15 residues. Germline V CDR1 and CDR2: SGHNT, YYREEE (reference sequence).

V and J are TRBV28 and TRBJ1-4; D gene unclear. Germline CDR1 reads MDHEN; CDR2 reads SYDVKM. Trimming shortened V by 4 bases and J by 4 bases, and 22 bases separated the two germline ends. The CDR3 consists of 18 residues. The CDR3, as DNA: TGTGCCAGCAGTTCCTACCACGCTGAGGGAGGCGGTAATGAAAAACTGTTTTTT. It specifies CASSSYHAEGGGNEKLFF. Based on the CDR3 plus reference TRBV28 and TRBJ1-4, the full variable domain is DVKVTQSSRYLVKRTGEKVFLECVQDMDHENMFWYRQDPGLGLRLIYFSYDVKMKEKGDIPEGYSVSREKKERFSLILESASTNQTSMYLCASSSYHAEGGGNEKLFFGSGTQLSVL.

This clone was counted a single time. V gene TRBV11-2 combines with J gene TRBJ1-3, with D uncertain. V dropped 1 base and J dropped 0 bases, with 10 bases sitting between them. In germline, CDR1 is SGHAT, CDR2 FQNNGV. The CDR3 has 16 amino acids. This chain's CDR3 is CASSLVARDSGNTIYF. The CDR3 nucleotides read TGTGCCAGCAGCTTAGTAGCCAGAGACTCTGGAAACACCATATATTTT.

This sequence joins TRBV9 and TRBJ1-5; TRBD1 matches 7 bases. From germline, CDR1 is SGDLS and CDR2 YYNGEE. CDR3 length: 15 amino acids. The J segment lost 4 bases and the V segment lost 0 bases, leaving 4 bases of the junction unmatched. In DNA, the CDR3 is TGTGCCAGCAGCGTAGGGGGACAGCTAAATCAGCCCCAGCATTTT. It encodes CASSVGGQLNQPQHF.

The V call is TRBV5-6, the J call TRBJ2-2, with 8 bases identical to TRBD2. Germline V gene lookup returns CDR1 SGHDT and CDR2 YYEEEE. The CDR3 covers 16 residues. V trimming: 2 bases; J trimming: 5 bases; junction bases outside the gene matches: 8. For the CDR3, the DNA is TGTGCCAGCAGCTTACCAGCGGGGGAGCTTACCGGGGAGCTGTTTTTT. Its translation is CASSLPAGELTGELFF.

The chain uses TRBV28 and TRBJ1-2; possible D gene TRBD1, 6 bases. The CDR3 totals 14 residues. Trimming cost V 6 bases and J 0 bases, with 11 bases left between them. The germline CDR1 and CDR2 sequences are MDHEN and SYDVKM. The CDR3 spells CASRTGQSNYGYTF. In nucleotides, the CDR3 is TGTGCCAGCAGAACAGGGCAATCTAACTATGGCTACACCTTC.

The V gene is TRBV13, the J gene TRBJ1-4; D gene ambiguous. The germline V gene encodes CDR1 PRHDT and CDR2 FYEKMQ (reference sequence). The CDR3 is 16 residues long. V was clipped by 5 bases and J by 0 bases, with 13 bases between them. Here the CDR3 reads CASSLLPGATNEKLFF. Written as DNA, the CDR3 is TGTGCCAGCAGCCTACTCCCGGGTGCAACTAATGAAAAACTGTTTTTT. The variable domain in full, completed from reference TRBV13 and TRBJ1-4, reads AAGVIQSPRHLIKEKRETATLKCYPIPRHDTVYWYQQGPGQDPQFLISFYEKMQSDKGSIPDRFSAQQFSDYHSELNMSSLELGDSALYFCASSLLPGATNEKLFFGSGTQLSVL.

The chain joins TRBV2 to TRBJ1-2; 11 bases line up with TRBD1. Per the germline V gene, CDR1 is SNHLY and CDR2 is FYNNEI. V was pared by 5 bases and J by 8 bases, with 7 bases of the junction left unmatched. The CDR3 length is 14 residues. CDR3 loop: CASSRDRGDRGYTF. The CDR3 region has the DNA TGTGCCAGCAGTCGGGACAGGGGGGACAGGGGCTACACCTTC.

This clone was detected a few times. The CDR3 loop reads CASSLAYRANTEAFF. For the CDR3, the DNA is TGCGCCAGCAGCTTGGCCTACAGAGCGAACACTGAAGCTTTCTTT. This rearrangement joins TRBV5-1 to TRBJ1-1; D call uncertain. This CDR3 is built from 15 residues. The germline V and J ends were trimmed by 0 bases and 1 base, with 10 bases remaining between them. The germline V gene has CDR1 SGHRS and CDR2 YFSETQ.

The V and J genes are TRBV25-1 and TRBJ2-1, with 8 bases fitting TRBD2. There are 14 residues in the CDR3. The germline V gene has CDR1 MGHDK and CDR2 SYGVNS. V was pared by 3 bases and J by 7 bases, with 5 bases of the junction left unmatched. This chain's CDR3 is CASSDSGTVNEQFF. Written as DNA, the CDR3 is TGTGCCAGCAGTGATAGCGGGACGGTAAATGAGCAGTTCTTC.

The CDR3 nucleotides read TGTGCCAGCAGCCCCCAAGGGGCGCCGGGTGAAGCTTTCTTT. As protein: CASSPQGAPGEAFF. The rearrangement joins TRBV7-2 to TRBJ1-1, with a tentative D call TRBD1 (5 bases). The CDR3 is 14 residues long. The V gene's germline CDR1 is SGHTA and CDR2 FQGNSA. The V and J ends lost 5 bases and 7 bases respectively, with 17 bases between them.

This chain uses TRBV2 with TRBJ2-1; D not resolved. CDR1 and CDR2 from the germline V gene are SNHLY and FYNNEI. Trimming stripped 4 bases from V and 4 bases from J, with 11 bases between. The CDR3 is 14 residues long. This chain's CDR3 is CASSGITQYNEQFF. The CDR3, as DNA: TGTGCCAGCAGTGGAATAACACAATACAATGAGCAGTTCTTC.

The V call is TRBV4-1, the J call TRBJ1-2, with D perhaps matching TRBD1 (6 bases). Germline V gene lookup returns CDR1 MGHRA and CDR2 YSYEKL. Trimming shortened V by 0 bases and J by 2 bases, and 10 bases separated the two germline ends. The CDR3 has 15 amino acids. The CDR3 here is CASSQDFQGNYGYTF. For the CDR3, the DNA is TGCGCCAGCAGCCAAGATTTCCAGGGGAACTATGGCTACACCTTC.

The rearrangement joins TRBV19 to TRBJ2-1; 8 positions agree with TRBD1. The CDR3 has 14 amino acids. Germline V gene sequence: CDR1 LNHDA, CDR2 SQIVND (reference sequence). J lost 4 bases, V lost 5 bases, and 4 bases had no gene match. CDR3 protein: CASSSQGAYNEQFF. The CDR3 bases are TGTGCCAGTAGTTCTCAGGGGGCGTACAATGAGCAGTTCTTC. The variable domain in full, with the rest retrieved from reference TRBV19 and TRBJ2-1, is DGGITQSPKYLFRKEGQNVTLSCEQNLNHDAMYWYRQDPGQGLRLIYYSQIVNDFQKGDIAEGYSVSREKKESFPLTVTSAQKNPTAFYLCASSSQGAYNEQFFGPGTRLTVL.

The J gene is TRBJ2-7, the V gene TRBV10-3; 10 nucleotides line up with TRBD1. The germline gives CDR1 ENHRY, CDR2 SYGVKD. The junction had 17 bases not matched to a gene; V was cut back by 11 bases and J by 4 bases. The length of the CDR3 is 16 residues. CDR3 DNA sequence: TGTGCCTCCTGCTCCGGGACAGGGGATGGGGAGTACGAGCAGTACTTC. Its protein is CASCSGTGDGEYEQYF.

The gene calls are TRBV11-2 and TRBJ2-1; D is unresolved. The CDR3 extends over 13 amino acids. Trimming cost V 1 base and J 9 bases, with 10 bases left between them. Germline CDR1 and CDR2: SGHAT and FQNNGV. The chain's CDR3 is CASSLAPSREQFF. As DNA, the CDR3 is TGTGCCAGCAGCTTAGCCCCGAGTCGTGAGCAGTTCTTC.

The V and J genes are TRBV6-5 and TRBJ2-1, with a weak D call TRBD2 (6 bases). Germline V gene data show CDR1 as MNHEY and CDR2 as SVGAGI. V shed 5 bases and J shed 0 bases, with 11 bases lying between them. The CDR3 has 15 residues. In DNA form, the CDR3 reads TGTGCCAGCAGTCCCTGGACTAACTCCTACAATGAGCAGTTCTTC. Translation: CASSPWTNSYNEQFF.